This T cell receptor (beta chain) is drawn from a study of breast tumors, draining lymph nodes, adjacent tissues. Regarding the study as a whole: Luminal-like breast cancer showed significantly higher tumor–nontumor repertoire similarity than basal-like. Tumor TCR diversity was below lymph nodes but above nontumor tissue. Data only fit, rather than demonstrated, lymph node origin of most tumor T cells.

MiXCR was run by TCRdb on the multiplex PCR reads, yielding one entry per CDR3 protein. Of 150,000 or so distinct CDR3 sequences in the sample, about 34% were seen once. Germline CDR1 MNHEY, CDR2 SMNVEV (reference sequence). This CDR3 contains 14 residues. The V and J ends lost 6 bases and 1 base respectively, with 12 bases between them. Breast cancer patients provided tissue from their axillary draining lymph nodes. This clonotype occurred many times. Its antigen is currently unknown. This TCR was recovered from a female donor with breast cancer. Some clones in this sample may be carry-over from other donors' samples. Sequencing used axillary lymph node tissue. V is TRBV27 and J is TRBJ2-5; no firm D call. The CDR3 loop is CASSEPGSQETQYF. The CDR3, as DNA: TGTGCCAGCAGCGAACCAGGTAGCCAAGAGACCCAGTACTTC.